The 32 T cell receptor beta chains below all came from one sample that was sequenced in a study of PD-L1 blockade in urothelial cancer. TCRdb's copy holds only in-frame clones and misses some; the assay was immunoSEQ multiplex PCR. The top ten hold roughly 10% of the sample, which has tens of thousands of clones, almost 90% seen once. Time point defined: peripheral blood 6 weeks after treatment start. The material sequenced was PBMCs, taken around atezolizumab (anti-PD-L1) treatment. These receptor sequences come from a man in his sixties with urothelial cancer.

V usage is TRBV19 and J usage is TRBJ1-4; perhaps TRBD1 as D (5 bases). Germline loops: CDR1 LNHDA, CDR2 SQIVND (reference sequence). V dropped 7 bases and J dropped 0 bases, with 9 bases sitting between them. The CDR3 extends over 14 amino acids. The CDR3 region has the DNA TGTGCCAGTACCCGGGGGGCAACTAATGAAAAACTGTTTTTT. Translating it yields CASTRGATNEKLFF. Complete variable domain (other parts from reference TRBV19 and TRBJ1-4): DGGITQSPKYLFRKEGQNVTLSCEQNLNHDAMYWYRQDPGQGLRLIYYSQIVNDFQKGDIAEGYSVSREKKESFPLTVTSAQKNPTAFYLCASTRGATNEKLFFGSGTQLSVL.

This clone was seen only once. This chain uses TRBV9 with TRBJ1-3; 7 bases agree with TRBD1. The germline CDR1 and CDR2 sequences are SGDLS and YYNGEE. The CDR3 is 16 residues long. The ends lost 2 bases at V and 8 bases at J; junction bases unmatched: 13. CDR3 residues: CASSVSTDRVQDTIYF. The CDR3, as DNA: TGTGCCAGCAGCGTCTCAACAGACAGGGTCCAGGACACCATATATTTT.

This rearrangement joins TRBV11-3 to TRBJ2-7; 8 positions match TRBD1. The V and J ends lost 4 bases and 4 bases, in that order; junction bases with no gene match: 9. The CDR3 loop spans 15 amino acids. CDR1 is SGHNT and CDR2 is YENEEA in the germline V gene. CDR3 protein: CASSSPGTGRYEQYF. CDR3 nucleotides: TGTGCCAGCAGCTCACCCGGGACAGGCAGATACGAGCAGTACTTC.

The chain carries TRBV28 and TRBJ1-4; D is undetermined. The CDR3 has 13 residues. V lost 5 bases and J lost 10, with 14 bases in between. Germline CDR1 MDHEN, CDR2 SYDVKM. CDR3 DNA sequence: TGTGCCAGCAGTAGGGAAACCCGGGGAAAACTGTTTTTT. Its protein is CASSRETRGKLFF. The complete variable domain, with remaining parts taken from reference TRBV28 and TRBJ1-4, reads DVKVTQSSRYLVKRTGEKVFLECVQDMDHENMFWYRQDPGLGLRLIYFSYDVKMKEKGDIPEGYSVSREKKERFSLILESASTNQTSMYLCASSRETRGKLFFGSGTQLSVL.

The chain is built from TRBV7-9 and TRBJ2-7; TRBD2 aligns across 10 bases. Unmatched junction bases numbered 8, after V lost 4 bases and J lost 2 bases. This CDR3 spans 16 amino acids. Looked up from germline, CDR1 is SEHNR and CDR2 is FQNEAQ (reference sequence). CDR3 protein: CASSSPSGSGTYEQYF. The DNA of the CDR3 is TGTGCCAGCAGCTCCCCTAGCGGGAGTGGGACCTACGAGCAGTACTTC.

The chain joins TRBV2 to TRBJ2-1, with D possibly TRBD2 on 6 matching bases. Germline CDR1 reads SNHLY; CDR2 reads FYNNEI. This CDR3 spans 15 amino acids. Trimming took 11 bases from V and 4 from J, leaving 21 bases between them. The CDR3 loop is CACHLASKPYNEQFF. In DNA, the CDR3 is TGTGCCTGCCATCTAGCGTCTAAACCTTACAATGAGCAGTTCTTC.

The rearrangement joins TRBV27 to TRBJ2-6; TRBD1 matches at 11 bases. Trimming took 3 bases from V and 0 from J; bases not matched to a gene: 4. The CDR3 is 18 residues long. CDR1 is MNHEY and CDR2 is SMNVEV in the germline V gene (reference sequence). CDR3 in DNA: TGTGCCAGCAGTTTCAGAGGACAGGGGGCCTCTGGGGCCAACGTCCTGACTTTC. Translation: CASSFRGQGASGANVLTF.

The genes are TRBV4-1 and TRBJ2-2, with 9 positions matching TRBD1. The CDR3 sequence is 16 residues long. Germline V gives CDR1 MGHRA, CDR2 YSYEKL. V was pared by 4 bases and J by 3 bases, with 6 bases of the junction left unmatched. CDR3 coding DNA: TGCGCCAGCAGCCCGGGACAGGGTCGGGACACCGGGGAGCTGTTTTTT. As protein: CASSPGQGRDTGELFF.

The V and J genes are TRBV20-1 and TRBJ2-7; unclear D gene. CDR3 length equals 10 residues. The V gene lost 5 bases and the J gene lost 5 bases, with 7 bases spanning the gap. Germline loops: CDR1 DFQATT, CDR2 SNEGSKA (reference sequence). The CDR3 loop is CSAFQNEQYF. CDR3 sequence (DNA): TGCAGTGCTTTCCAGAACGAGCAGTACTTC.

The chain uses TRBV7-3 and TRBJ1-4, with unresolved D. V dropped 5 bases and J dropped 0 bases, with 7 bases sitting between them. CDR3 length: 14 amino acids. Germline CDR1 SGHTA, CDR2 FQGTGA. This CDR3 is CASSLGPTNEKLFF. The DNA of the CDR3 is TGTGCCAGCAGCCTAGGTCCAACTAATGAAAAACTGTTTTTT.

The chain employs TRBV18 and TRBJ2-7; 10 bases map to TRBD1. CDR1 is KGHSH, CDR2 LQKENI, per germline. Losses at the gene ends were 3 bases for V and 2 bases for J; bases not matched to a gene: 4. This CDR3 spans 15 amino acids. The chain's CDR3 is CASSPPGQGAYEQYF. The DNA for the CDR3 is TGTGCCAGCTCACCGCCAGGACAGGGGGCCTACGAGCAGTACTTC.

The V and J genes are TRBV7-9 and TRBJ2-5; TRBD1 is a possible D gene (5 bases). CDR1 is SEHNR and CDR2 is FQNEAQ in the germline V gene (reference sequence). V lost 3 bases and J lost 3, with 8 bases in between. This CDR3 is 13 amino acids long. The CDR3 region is CASSFSTEETQYF. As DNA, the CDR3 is TGTGCCAGCAGCTTTTCGACAGAAGAGACCCAGTACTTC.

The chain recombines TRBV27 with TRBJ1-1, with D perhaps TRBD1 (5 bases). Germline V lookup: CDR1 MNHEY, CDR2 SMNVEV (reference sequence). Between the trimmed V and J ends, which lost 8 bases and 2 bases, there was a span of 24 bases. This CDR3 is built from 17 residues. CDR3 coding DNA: TGTGCCAGCCTTTCGATGAGGACATTTGCCTCCAACACTGAAGCTTTCTTT. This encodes CASLSMRTFASNTEAFF.

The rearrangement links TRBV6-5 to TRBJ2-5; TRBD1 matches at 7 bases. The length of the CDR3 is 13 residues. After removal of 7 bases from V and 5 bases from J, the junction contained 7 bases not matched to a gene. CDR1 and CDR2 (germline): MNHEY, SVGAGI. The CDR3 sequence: CASKDRVLETQYF. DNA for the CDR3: TGTGCCAGCAAAGACAGGGTTTTGGAGACCCAGTACTTC.

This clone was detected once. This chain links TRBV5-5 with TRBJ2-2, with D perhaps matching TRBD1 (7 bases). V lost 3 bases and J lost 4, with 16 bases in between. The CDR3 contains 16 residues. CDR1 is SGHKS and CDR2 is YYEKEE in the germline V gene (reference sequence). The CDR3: CASSWRDRLFTGELFF. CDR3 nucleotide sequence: TGTGCCAGCAGCTGGCGGGACAGACTATTCACCGGGGAGCTGTTTTTT.

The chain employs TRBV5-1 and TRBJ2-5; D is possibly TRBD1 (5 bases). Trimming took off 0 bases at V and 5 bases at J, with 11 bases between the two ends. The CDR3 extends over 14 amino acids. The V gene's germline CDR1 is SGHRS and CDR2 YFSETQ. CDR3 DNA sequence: TGCGCCAGCAGCTTGGTGGCAGGGATGGAGACCCAGTACTTC. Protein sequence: CASSLVAGMETQYF.

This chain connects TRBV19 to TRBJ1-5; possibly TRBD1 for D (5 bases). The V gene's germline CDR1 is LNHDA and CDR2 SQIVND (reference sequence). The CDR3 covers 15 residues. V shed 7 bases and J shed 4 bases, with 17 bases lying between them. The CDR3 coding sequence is TGTGCCAGTACCCTCGGGGGGGTCCCAAATCAGCCCCAGCATTTT. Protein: CASTLGGVPNQPQHF.

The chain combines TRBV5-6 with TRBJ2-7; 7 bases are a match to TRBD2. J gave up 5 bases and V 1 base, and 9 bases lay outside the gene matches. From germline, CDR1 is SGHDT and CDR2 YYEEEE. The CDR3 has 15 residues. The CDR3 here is CASSLYPAGINEQYF. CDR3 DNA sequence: TGTGCCAGCAGCTTGTACCCAGCGGGAATCAACGAGCAGTACTTC.

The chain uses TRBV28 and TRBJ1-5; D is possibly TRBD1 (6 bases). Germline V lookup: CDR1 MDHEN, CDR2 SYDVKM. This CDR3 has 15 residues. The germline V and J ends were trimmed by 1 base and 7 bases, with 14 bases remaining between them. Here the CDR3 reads CASSLSGHLNQPQHF. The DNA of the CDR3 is TGTGCCAGCAGTTTATCGGGACACTTAAACCAGCCCCAGCATTTT.

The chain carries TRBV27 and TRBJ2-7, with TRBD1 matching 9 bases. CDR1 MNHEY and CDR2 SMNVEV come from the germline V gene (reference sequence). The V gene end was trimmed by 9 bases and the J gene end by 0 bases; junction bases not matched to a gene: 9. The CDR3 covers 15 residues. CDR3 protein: CARRGQGKSSYEQYF. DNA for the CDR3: TGTGCCAGGCGCGGACAGGGGAAGAGCTCCTACGAGCAGTACTTC.

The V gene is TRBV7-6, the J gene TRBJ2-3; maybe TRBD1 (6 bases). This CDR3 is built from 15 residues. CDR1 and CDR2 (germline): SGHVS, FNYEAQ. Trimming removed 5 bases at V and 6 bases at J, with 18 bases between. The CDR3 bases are TGTGCCAGCAGCCCCCCCACAGGGCTCTCGGATACGCAGTATTTT. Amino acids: CASSPPTGLSDTQYF.

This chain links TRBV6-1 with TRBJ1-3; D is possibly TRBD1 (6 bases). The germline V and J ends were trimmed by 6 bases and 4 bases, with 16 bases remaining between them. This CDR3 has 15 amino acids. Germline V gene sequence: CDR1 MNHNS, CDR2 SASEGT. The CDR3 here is CASSQPGGAGNTIYF. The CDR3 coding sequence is TGTGCCAGCAGCCAACCGGGGGGGGCCGGAAACACCATATATTTT.

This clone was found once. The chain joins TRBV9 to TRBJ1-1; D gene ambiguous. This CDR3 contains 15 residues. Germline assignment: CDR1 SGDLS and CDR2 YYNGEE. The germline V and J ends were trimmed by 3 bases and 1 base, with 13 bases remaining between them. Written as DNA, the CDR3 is TGTGCCAGCAGCGCCCTCGGACTCCAGAACACTGAAGCTTTCTTT. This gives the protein CASSALGLQNTEAFF.

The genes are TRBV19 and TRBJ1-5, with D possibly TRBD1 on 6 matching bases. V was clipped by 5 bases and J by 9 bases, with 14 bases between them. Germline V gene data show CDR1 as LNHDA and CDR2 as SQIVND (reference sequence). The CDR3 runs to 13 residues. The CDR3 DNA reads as TGTGCCAGTAGTTCACAGGGTATGTCGCCCCAGCATTTT. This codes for CASSSQGMSPQHF.

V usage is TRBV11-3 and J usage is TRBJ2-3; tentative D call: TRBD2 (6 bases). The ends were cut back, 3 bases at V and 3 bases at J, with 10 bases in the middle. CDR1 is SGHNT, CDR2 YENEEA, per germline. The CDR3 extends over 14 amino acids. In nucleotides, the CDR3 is TGTGCCAGCAGCTTCCGTGGGACTACAGATACGCAGTATTTT. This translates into CASSFRGTTDTQYF.

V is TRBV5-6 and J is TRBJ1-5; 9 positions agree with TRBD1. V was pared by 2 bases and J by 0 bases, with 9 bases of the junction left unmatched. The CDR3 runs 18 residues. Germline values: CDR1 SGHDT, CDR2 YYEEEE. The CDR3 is CASSLAGTGFLSNQPQHF. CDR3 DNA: TGTGCCAGCAGCTTAGCCGGGACAGGGTTTCTTAGCAATCAGCCCCAGCATTTT.

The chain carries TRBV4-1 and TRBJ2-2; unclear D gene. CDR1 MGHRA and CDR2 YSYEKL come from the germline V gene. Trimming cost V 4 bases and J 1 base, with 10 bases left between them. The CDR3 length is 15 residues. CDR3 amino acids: CASSRAPGNTGELFF. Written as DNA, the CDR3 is TGCGCCAGCAGCCGCGCCCCCGGGAACACCGGGGAGCTGTTTTTT.

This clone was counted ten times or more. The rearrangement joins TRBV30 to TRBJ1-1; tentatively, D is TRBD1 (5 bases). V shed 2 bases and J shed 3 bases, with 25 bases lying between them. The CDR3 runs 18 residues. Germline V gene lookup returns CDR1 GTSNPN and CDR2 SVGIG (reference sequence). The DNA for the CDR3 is TGTGCCTGGAGTTTATTCCGAGGGGACTTTAAAGGAGACACTGAAGCTTTCTTT. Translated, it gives CAWSLFRGDFKGDTEAFF. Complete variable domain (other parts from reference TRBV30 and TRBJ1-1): SQTIHQWPATLVQPVGSPLSLECTVEGTSNPNLYWYRQAAGRGLQLLFYSVGIGQISSEVPQNLSASRPQDRQFILSSKKLLLSDSGFYLCAWSLFRGDFKGDTEAFFGQGTRLTVV.

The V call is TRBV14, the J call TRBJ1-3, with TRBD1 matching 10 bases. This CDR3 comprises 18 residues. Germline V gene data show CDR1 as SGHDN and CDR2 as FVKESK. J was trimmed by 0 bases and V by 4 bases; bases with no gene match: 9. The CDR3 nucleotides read TGTGCCAGCAGCCCCCCCCTTCGGGACAGGGGCTCTGGAAACACCATATATTTT. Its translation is CASSPPLRDRGSGNTIYF.

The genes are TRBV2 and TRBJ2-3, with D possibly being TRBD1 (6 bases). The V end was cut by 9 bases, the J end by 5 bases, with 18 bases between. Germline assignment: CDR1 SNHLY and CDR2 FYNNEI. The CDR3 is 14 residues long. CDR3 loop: CASHRAGVVDTQYF. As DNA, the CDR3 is TGTGCCAGTCACAGGGCAGGAGTGGTAGATACGCAGTATTTT.

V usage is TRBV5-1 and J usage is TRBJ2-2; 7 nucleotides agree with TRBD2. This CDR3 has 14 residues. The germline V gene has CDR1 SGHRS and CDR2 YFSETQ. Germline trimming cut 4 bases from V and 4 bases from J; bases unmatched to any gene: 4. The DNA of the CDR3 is TGCGCCAGCAGCGGCGGGAGCCTCACCGGGGAGCTGTTTTTT. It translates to CASSGGSLTGELFF.

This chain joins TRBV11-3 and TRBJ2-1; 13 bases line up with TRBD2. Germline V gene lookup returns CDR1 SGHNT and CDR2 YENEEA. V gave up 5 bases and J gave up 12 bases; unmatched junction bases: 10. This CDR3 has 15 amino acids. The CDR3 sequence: CASSTGTSGMSRQFF. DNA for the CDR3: TGTGCCAGCAGCACAGGGACTAGCGGGATGTCTAGGCAGTTCTTC.